This TCR beta chain was recorded in a study of blood T cell repertoires in COVID-19 (dated by TCRdb to about 2020). Notes on the research overall: Collaborator samples came from the United States, Italy and Spain and covered acute and convalescent phases of COVID-19. The dataset comprised deeply sampled blood TCRbeta repertoires from subjects exposed to, actively infected with, or recovered from COVID-19. The samples were drawn from two sources: the first 160 participants of the ongoing ImmuneRACE study, and approximately 1,300 subjects contributed by 6 global collaborators. Nearly every sample came with metadata listing a de-identified subject ID, COVID-19 status, age in years and sex. The repertoires were released in a freely available public database meant as a resource for research on the immune response to SARS-CoV-2. Where HLA class I and class II types were available, the types were taken from metadata supplied by the sample provider, not from assay-based typing. The prospective study material was composed of cDNA or gDNA derived from T cells, B-cell-depleted T cells, or PBMCs.

What the research found in general, with its limitations: The amount of clinical and demographic metadata varied by source and participant and was provided uncurated.

The collaborating institutions used their own protocols to collect whole blood in K2EDTA tubes. For TCRbeta analysis, collaborator samples were shipped as frozen whole blood, as isolated PBMCs, or as DNA extracted from either sample type. Concerning this clone itself: Its antigen is not yet known. No clone much larger than this one lies a single base away; base qualities are absent.

TCRbeta CDR3 regions were amplified from genomic DNA using the immunoSEQ Assay, a bias-controlled multiplex PCR. The paper's processing steps were these. Within the assay, amplification of reference gene primers was used to estimate how many nucleated cells each sample contained. Sequence reads were collapsed and filtered to measure the absolute abundance of every unique TCRbeta CDR3 rearrangement. For each sample, productive Simpson clonality was calculated as the square root of Simpson's diversity index over productive rearrangements. TCRdb provides this immuneACCESS table in a form limited to in-frame rearrangements. Some clones are lacking; in checked studies, under half of them reflect an unresolved V gene, and why the rest are absent is not known. The V and J calls and clone size were taken over from that table, and D and trimming were inferred from the DNA. Present in this sample are roughly 250,000 clones, roughly 90% of which were seen just once. Approximately 0.84% of the sample belongs to the ten largest clones.

The germline V gene encodes CDR1 LNHDA and CDR2 SQIVND (reference sequence). V is pared back by 9 bases and J by 5 bases, with 20 bases lying between the germline termini. Including the terminal cysteine and phenylalanine, the CDR3 comprises 15 residues. Just CDR3 DNA is preserved here, 45 bases in frame from base 1. Input material: peripheral blood. This chain joins TRBV19 to TRBJ2-1; perhaps TRBD2 is the D gene, with 6 bases matching. This TCR came from a young man with acute or convalescent COVID-19. CDR3 sequence: CASQIGLPENNEQFF. The DNA sequence follows: TGTGCCAGCCAAATCGGACTACCAGAGAACAATGAGCAGTTCTTC.